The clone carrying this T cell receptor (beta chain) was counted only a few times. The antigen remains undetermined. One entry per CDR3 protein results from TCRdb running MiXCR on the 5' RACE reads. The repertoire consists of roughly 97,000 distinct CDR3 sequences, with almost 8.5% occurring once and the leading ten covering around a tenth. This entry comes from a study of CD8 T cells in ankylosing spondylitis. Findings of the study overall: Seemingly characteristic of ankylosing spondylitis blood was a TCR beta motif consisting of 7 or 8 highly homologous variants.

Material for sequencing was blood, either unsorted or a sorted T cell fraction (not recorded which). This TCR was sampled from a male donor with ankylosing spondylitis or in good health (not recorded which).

The CDR3 nucleotides read TGTGCCAGCAGTACGACAGGGTCCAACCAGCCCCAGCATTTT. Its protein is CASSTTGSNQPQHF. The chain combines TRBV12-3 or TRBV12-4 with TRBJ1-5; TRBD1 agrees at 7 bases. After removal of 5 bases from V and 7 bases from J, the junction contained 8 bases not matched to a gene. The CDR3 covers 14 residues.